A single sample is the source of the 26 T cell receptor beta chains below, sequenced in a study of T cell responses to AZD1222 COVID-19 vaccine. Clones were sequenced by immunoSEQ multiplex PCR, and TCRdb holds only the in-frame ones, with some missing. The table shows some 96,000 clones, with approximately 87% occurring only once. The specimen was peripheral blood, collected on day 0 of AZD1222 vaccination. These receptors all come from an adult in good health.

The rearrangement links TRBV6-1 to TRBJ2-4; 10 nucleotides match TRBD2. V shed 4 bases, J shed 0 bases, and the junction held 12 bases outside the gene matches. CDR1 is MNHNS and CDR2 is SASEGT in the germline V gene. The CDR3 runs to 19 residues. As DNA, the CDR3 is TGTGCCAGCAGTGCAGGGATACTAGCGGGGACCGTAGCCAAAAACATTCAGTACTTC. It codes for CASSAGILAGTVAKNIQYF.

This clone was recorded once. V and J are TRBV5-5 and TRBJ2-7, with TRBD2 matching 7 bases. V was pared by 2 bases and J by 3 bases, with 8 bases of the junction left unmatched. This CDR3 has 15 amino acids. The germline CDR1 and CDR2 sequences are SGHKS and YYEKEE (reference sequence). The CDR3 sequence is CASSFSRTRDYEQYF. Written as DNA, the CDR3 is TGTGCCAGCAGCTTTAGCCGGACTAGAGACTACGAGCAGTACTTC.

This clone was picked up one time. This chain joins TRBV28 and TRBJ1-5; TRBD1 matches at 7 bases. The CDR3 is 15 residues long. V shed 5 bases, J shed 2 bases, and the junction held 6 bases outside the gene matches. The germline CDR1 and CDR2 sequences are MDHEN and SYDVKM. In DNA, the CDR3 is TGTGCCAGCAGTGCCAGGGGGAAAGGCAATCAGCCCCAGCATTTT. Its protein product is CASSARGKGNQPQHF.

This chain joins TRBV5-4 and TRBJ1-2; no definite D call. Trimming pared 0 bases from V and 5 bases from J, leaving 5 bases between. The CDR3 has 12 amino acids. Germline CDR1 reads SGHNT; CDR2 reads YYREEE (reference sequence). CDR3 nucleotides: TGTGCCAGCAGCTTGGAAGGGTATGGCTACACCTTC. It yields the protein CASSLEGYGYTF. Combining the CDR3 with reference TRBV5-4 and TRBJ1-2 gives the whole variable domain ETGVTQSPTHLIKTRGQQVTLRCSSQSGHNTVSWYQQALGQGPQFIFQYYREEENGRGNFPPRFSGLQFPNYSSELNVNALELDDSALYLCASSLEGYGYTFGSGTRLTVV.

The rearrangement joins TRBV5-1 to TRBJ2-5; D is unclear. The CDR3 consists of 16 residues. Germline CDR1 is SGHRS and CDR2 is YFSETQ. V lost 0 bases and J lost 9, with 21 bases in between. The CDR3 loop is CASSLAGPVPPGSQYF. The CDR3 nucleotides read TGCGCCAGCAGCTTGGCCGGACCGGTCCCCCCCGGGTCCCAGTACTTC.

In regard to this clone: Mismatch with germline at one junction end may stem from a read error. V and J are TRBV7-9 and TRBJ1-4, with D maybe TRBD1 (5 bases). The V gene's germline CDR1 is SEHNR and CDR2 FQNEAQ (reference sequence). This CDR3 contains 11 residues. Written as DNA, the CDR3 is TGTGCCAGCAGCCTCGGACGGGACTGGGTTTTT. It encodes CASSLGRDWVF.

The chain uses TRBV9 and TRBJ2-2; tentatively, D is TRBD1 (5 bases). Germline CDR1 reads SGDLS; CDR2 reads YYNGEE. The CDR3 covers 15 residues. Trimming removed 0 bases at V and 0 bases at J, with 6 bases between. The CDR3 DNA reads TGTGCCAGCAGCGTAGTACAGGCGAACACCGGGGAGCTGTTTTTT. The encoded protein is CASSVVQANTGELFF.

The V and J genes are TRBV18 and TRBJ1-3, with D uncertain. Germline V gene lookup returns CDR1 KGHSH and CDR2 LQKENI. V was pared by 6 bases and J by 0 bases, with 12 bases between. There are 15 residues in the CDR3. CDR3 residues: CASSPVDFSGNTIYF. In nucleotides, the CDR3 is TGTGCCAGCTCCCCTGTGGACTTCTCTGGAAACACCATATATTTT.

The genes are TRBV5-1 and TRBJ1-2, with 8 bases fitting TRBD1. The CDR3 has 16 amino acids. V was pared by 0 bases and J by 1 base, with 5 bases of the junction left unmatched. Germline V lookup: CDR1 SGHRS, CDR2 YFSETQ. The CDR3 nucleotides are TGCGCCAGCAGCTTGGGGTCGACAGGGGATAACTATGGCTACACCTTC. It is translated as CASSLGSTGDNYGYTF.

The V call is TRBV3-1 (or the pseudogene TRBV3-2), the J call TRBJ2-5; TRBD1 agrees at 9 bases. In germline, CDR1 is LGHDT, CDR2 YNNKEL (reference sequence). The CDR3 covers 14 residues. With 5 bases clipped from V and 4 bases from J, the junction kept 5 bases outside the gene matches. The CDR3 reads CASSARQGGETQYF. CDR3 sequence (DNA): TGTGCCAGCAGCGCCCGACAGGGGGGAGAGACCCAGTACTTC.

V is TRBV7-3 and J is TRBJ2-3; 8 nucleotides agree with TRBD2. The CDR3 spans 15 residues. Losses at the gene ends were 3 bases for V and 4 bases for J; bases not matched to a gene: 6. Germline lookup yields CDR1 SGHTA and CDR2 FQGTGA. CDR3 DNA sequence: TGTGCCAGCAGCTTGAGCGGGAGAACCGCAGATACGCAGTATTTT. Translating gives CASSLSGRTADTQYF.

The J gene is TRBJ1-3, the V gene TRBV6-5; D possibly corresponds to TRBD1 (5 bases). Germline CDR1 is MNHEY and CDR2 is SVGAGI. The CDR3 extends over 15 amino acids. V was shortened by 6 bases and J by 4 bases, with 16 bases between the two germline ends. As DNA, the CDR3 is TGTGCCAGCAGGATAGACAGAGTGCCAGGAAACACCATATATTTT. It codes for CASRIDRVPGNTIYF.

The chain recombines TRBV5-1 with TRBJ2-2; D might be TRBD1 (5 bases). This CDR3 contains 14 residues. Trimming shortened V by 0 bases and J by 6 bases, and 9 bases separated the two germline ends. Germline V gene lookup returns CDR1 SGHRS and CDR2 YFSETQ. The chain's CDR3 is CASSLAVGAGELFF. For the CDR3, the DNA is TGCGCCAGCAGCTTGGCCGTAGGGGCCGGGGAGCTGTTTTTT.

The chain uses TRBV7-2 and TRBJ2-3; 14 bases fit TRBD2. The CDR3 is 17 residues long. Germline CDR1 is SGHTA and CDR2 is FQGNSA. J was trimmed by 3 bases and V by 6 bases; bases with no gene match: 8. CDR3 in amino acids: CASSYTGTSGSTDTQYF. CDR3 bases: TGTGCCAGCAGTTATACCGGGACTAGCGGGAGTACAGATACGCAGTATTTT.

CDR3 protein: CATSRVAVATNEKLFF. CDR3 bases: TGTGCCACCAGCAGAGTCGCCGTTGCAACTAATGAAAAACTGTTTTTT. This sequence joins TRBV15 and TRBJ1-4, with unresolved D. This CDR3 has 16 amino acids. In germline, CDR1 is LNHNV, CDR2 YYDKDF (reference sequence). V was shortened by 1 base and J by 0 bases, with 9 bases between the two germline ends.

This chain links TRBV6-5 with TRBJ2-1, with 12 bases fitting TRBD2. In germline, CDR1 is MNHEY, CDR2 SVGAGI. Trimming removed 6 bases from V and 1 base from J; junction bases left unmatched: 1. The CDR3 loop spans 15 amino acids. The CDR3 nucleotides read TGTGCCAGCAGGACTAGCGGGAGATCCTACAATGAGCAGTTCTTC. Encoded protein: CASRTSGRSYNEQFF.

The chain uses TRBV10-3 and TRBJ2-7; TRBD2 matches 14 bases. Per the germline V gene, CDR1 is ENHRY and CDR2 is SYGVKD. The CDR3 contains 16 residues. Germline trimming cut 6 bases from V and 7 bases from J; bases unmatched to any gene: 11. Written as DNA, the CDR3 is TGTGCCATCAGACAGACTAGCGGGAGGGAGCCGGGGGAGCAGTACTTC. Amino acid sequence: CAIRQTSGREPGEQYF.

The CDR3 spells CASSIRAQLNTEAFF. DNA for the CDR3: TGTGCCAGTAGTATAAGGGCACAGCTGAACACTGAAGCTTTCTTT. The chain couples TRBV19 to TRBJ1-1; D call uncertain. Germline CDR1 reads LNHDA; CDR2 reads SQIVND (reference sequence). Trimming removed 2 bases from V and 0 bases from J, with 10 bases in between. The CDR3 is 15 amino acids. Variable domain in full (rest from reference TRBV19 and TRBJ1-1): DGGITQSPKYLFRKEGQNVTLSCEQNLNHDAMYWYRQDPGQGLRLIYYSQIVNDFQKGDIAEGYSVSREKKESFPLTVTSAQKNPTAFYLCASSIRAQLNTEAFFGQGTRLTVV.

Worth noting for this clone: Other DNA sequences in this specimen translate into the identical CDR3. This chain joins TRBV5-1 and TRBJ2-1, with 13 positions matching TRBD2. The length of the CDR3 is 15 residues. The V and J ends lost 3 bases and 6 bases, in that order; junction bases with no gene match: 3. Germline lookup yields CDR1 SGHRS and CDR2 YFSETQ. The CDR3: CASSSGLAGANEQFF. For the CDR3, the DNA is TGCGCCAGCAGCTCTGGACTAGCGGGGGCCAATGAGCAGTTCTTC.

This chain uses TRBV7-3 with TRBJ2-1; tentatively, D is TRBD1 or TRBD2 (6 bases each). Germline CDR1 SGHTA, CDR2 FQGTGA. V gave up 2 bases and J gave up 0 bases, with 11 bases separating them. This CDR3 region has 16 residues. The CDR3 loop reads CASSLVPGASYNEQFF. The CDR3 DNA is TGTGCCAGCAGCTTAGTTCCGGGGGCCTCCTACAATGAGCAGTTCTTC.

The rearrangement uses TRBV4-3 and TRBJ2-7; no firm D call. The CDR3 has 15 residues. Trimming cost V 0 bases and J 5 bases, with 14 bases left between them. The germline gives CDR1 LGHNA, CDR2 YSLEER. Here the CDR3 reads CASSQDRVRDHEQYF. CDR3 sequence (DNA): TGCGCCAGCAGCCAAGATCGGGTCCGCGATCACGAGCAGTACTTC.

This rearrangement joins TRBV28 to TRBJ1-3, with D perhaps matching TRBD1 (5 bases). Trimming left V 2 bases short and J 4 bases short, with 6 bases between. Germline V CDR1 and CDR2: MDHEN, SYDVKM. The CDR3 length is 13 residues. The CDR3 sequence: CASSLRGGNTIYF. CDR3 DNA: TGTGCCAGCAGTTTACGGGGGGGAAACACCATATATTTT. The full variable domain, completed using reference TRBV28 and TRBJ1-3, is DVKVTQSSRYLVKRTGEKVFLECVQDMDHENMFWYRQDPGLGLRLIYFSYDVKMKEKGDIPEGYSVSREKKERFSLILESASTNQTSMYLCASSLRGGNTIYFGEGSWLTVV.

The rearrangement joins TRBV6-5 to TRBJ1-5, with D perhaps matching TRBD1 (6 bases). V shed 7 bases and J shed 4 bases, with 17 bases lying between them. The CDR3 extends over 15 amino acids. Germline V gene sequence: CDR1 MNHEY, CDR2 SVGAGI. CDR3 DNA sequence: TGTGCCAGCACGTTCAACAGGGAAGGTAATCAGCCCCAGCATTTT. This encodes CASTFNREGNQPQHF.

This clone was counted only a few times. V and J are TRBV7-9 and TRBJ2-7; TRBD2 agrees at 8 bases. Germline trimming cut 2 bases from V and 4 bases from J; bases unmatched to any gene: 4. CDR1 and CDR2 (germline): SEHNR, FQNEAQ (reference sequence). CDR3 length: 14 amino acids. The CDR3 DNA reads as TGTGCCAGCAGCTTACAGCGGGAGCCTTACGAGCAGTACTTC. Amino acids: CASSLQREPYEQYF.

This rearrangement joins TRBV7-3 to TRBJ1-6; possible D gene TRBD1, 6 bases. In germline, CDR1 is SGHTA, CDR2 FQGTGA. V lost 4 bases to trimming and J lost 7 bases, with 14 bases between them. This CDR3 has 15 residues. The CDR3 here is CASSSTGQVNSPLHF. The CDR3 DNA reads as TGTGCCAGCAGCTCAACGGGACAAGTGAATTCACCCCTCCACTTT.

About this clone: Other DNA sequences in the sample encode the same CDR3. This rearrangement joins TRBV7-2 to TRBJ1-1; perhaps TRBD1 as D (5 bases). Trimming took off 4 bases at V and 4 bases at J, with 10 bases between the two ends. Germline-derived CDR1 and CDR2 are SGHTA and FQGNSA. This CDR3 contains 13 residues. The CDR3 region is CASSSQGGTEAFF. The CDR3 DNA sequence: TGTGCCAGCAGCTCCCAGGGAGGCACTGAAGCTTTCTTT.